This TCR beta chain was found in a study of cytomegalovirus exposure and HLA in healthy donors. Study-level background: Out of around 360 genotyped donors, around 80% belonged to the Caucasian-associated ancestry cluster.

Germline assignment: CDR1 MNHEY and CDR2 SVGAGI. CDR3 length equals 12 residues. Between the trimmed V and J ends, which lost 6 bases and 7 bases, there was a span of 12 bases. On this clone itself: Its antigen remains unidentified.

In the PCR, 60 Vbeta and 13 Jbeta primers were used. In the original processing: It was a later analysis that counted 83 million or so unique TCR beta chains, of which 9.5 million to 14 million were shared. TCRdb keeps only in-frame clones here, not all; method: immunoSEQ multiplex PCR. V, J and clone size derive from that table, while D and trimming were established from the DNA sequence. Of approximately 290,000 clones in the sample, 80% were seen once. Study-wide points: Analyzed later, association rates of TCRs varied across HLA loci, with DRB1 most and HLA-C fewest.

Healthy bone marrow donors made up the donor group. The receptor was derived from a girl aged 2 to 10 in good health and CMV-seronegative. The chain combines TRBV6-5 with TRBJ1-2; perhaps TRBD1 as D (6 bases). Material: PBMCs. CDR3 sequence (DNA): TGTGCCAGCAGGCAACAGGGAATTGGCTACACCTTC. Translating it yields CASRQQGIGYTF.